The 3 T cell receptor beta chains in this list originate from one sample, sequenced in a study of T-cell memory formation after mild COVID-19. Using its own MiXCR run on the 5' RACE reads, TCRdb lists one record per CDR3 protein. Of roughly 480,000 distinct CDR3 sequences in the sample, around 25% were seen once. Sequencing was carried out using PBMCs or a T cell subset sorted from them (not recorded which). The receptors derive from an adult woman who had mild COVID-19 (a few samples of this study predate the infection). Cell type and time point are not known.

This chain links TRBV10-3 with TRBJ2-1; 10 bases align to TRBD2. The ends lost 3 bases at V and 13 bases at J; junction bases unmatched: 12. CDR3 size: 15 residues. Germline V gives CDR1 ENHRY, CDR2 SYGVKD. The CDR3 loop reads CAISDEIAGGPGQFF. In DNA form, the CDR3 reads TGTGCCATCAGTGATGAAATAGCGGGAGGCCCTGGACAGTTCTTC.

The chain employs TRBV13 and TRBJ2-7; 7 bases line up with TRBD1. Germline CDR1 reads PRHDT; CDR2 reads FYEKMQ (reference sequence). CDR3 size: 13 residues. V lost 4 bases and J lost 7; bases outside the gene matches: 7. CDR3 in DNA: TGTGCCAGCAGCTGGGGACAGTCTGTGGAGCAGTACTTC. Protein: CASSWGQSVEQYF.

The chain is built from TRBV5-5 and TRBJ1-2; maybe TRBD1 (5 bases). Germline assignment: CDR1 SGHKS and CDR2 YYEKEE (reference sequence). The length of the CDR3 is 14 residues. Trimming pared 2 bases from V and 3 bases from J, leaving 11 bases between. The CDR3 reads CASSLPDSHYGYTF. The CDR3 bases are TGTGCCAGCAGCTTACCTGACAGCCACTATGGCTACACCTTC.